This T cell receptor (beta chain) was sequenced during a study of blood T cells in healthy people across ages. There were at least 5.5 micrograms of total RNA extracted from every sample. V lost 4 bases, J lost 7 bases, and 13 bases lay in between. The CDR3 loop spans 14 amino acids. Germline V gives CDR1 SGHDN, CDR2 FVKESK. A J-beta primer mix and a sample-barcoded 5' primer were used in a second PCR of about 6 to 12 cycles. Each CDR3 protein is one row after TCRdb ran MiXCR on the 5' RACE reads. The repertoire holds approximately 800,000 distinct CDR3 sequences, with 46% as singletons. The sequence came from a man older than 75 in good health. The genes are TRBV14 and TRBJ2-2, with D possibly being TRBD2 (6 bases). The sample consisted of blood. CDR3 amino acids: CASSLTRDFGELFF. The CDR3, as DNA: TGTGCCAGCAGCCTTACCCGGGACTTCGGGGAGCTGTTTTTT.